These T cell receptor beta chains were read from a single sample in a study of neurological immune-mediated disorders. MiXCR, run by TCRdb on the 5' RACE reads, gives a single entry per CDR3 protein. The sample has around 30,000 distinct CDR3 sequences; just over 4% are singletons. Sequenced input: CD4+ T cells from blood. These receptors came from a woman aged 35 to 49 in good health. Both conserved end residues are part of each CDR3. D genes are given only for firm matches. Clone size appears in some rows only: once, few, many, or a class for an expanded clone.

j_call	v_call	clone_size	d_call	cdr3_aa	cdr3_nt
TRBJ2-7	TRBV30	.	.	CAWKSSYEQYF	TGTGCCTGGAAGTCTTCCTACGAGCAGTACTTC
TRBJ1-2	TRBV20-1	many	.	CSVVLNGYTF	TGCAGTGTAGTTTTGAATGGCTACACCTTC
TRBJ2-3	TRBV6-5	many	.	CASRRLGTDTQYF	TGTGCCAGCAGGCGGCTCGGCACAGATACGCAGTATTTT
TRBJ1-6	TRBV5-1	many	.	CASSSEGLDSPLHF	TGCGCCAGCAGCTCGGAAGGACTGGATTCACCCCTCCACTTT
TRBJ2-6	TRBV5-1	many	TRBD1	CASTTRTGEILGANVLTF	TGCGCCAGCACGACGAGGACAGGGGAAATCCTTGGGGCCAACGTCCTGACTTTC
TRBJ2-7	TRBV29-1	many	.	CSVVAAVEQYF	TGCAGCGTCGTTGCGGCGGTCGAGCAGTACTTC
TRBJ2-1	TRBV5-1	many	.	CASSSPSNEQFF	TGCGCCAGCAGCTCCCCTAGCAATGAGCAGTTCTTC
TRBJ1-2	TRBV4-2	many	TRBD1	CASSQRRDRGVLNYGYTF	TGTGCCAGCAGCCAGAGGAGGGACAGGGGGGTCCTTAACTATGGCTACACCTTC
TRBJ2-1	TRBV5-1	many	TRBD2	CASSLLVAGDGEQFF	TGCGCCAGCAGCTTGTTGGTAGCGGGAGATGGTGAGCAGTTCTTC
TRBJ2-3	TRBV28	.	TRBD1	CASRIEGASTDTQYF	TGTGCCAGCAGGATAGAGGGGGCCAGCACAGATACGCAGTATTTT
TRBJ2-7	TRBV15	many	.	CATSSALGGSSYEQYF	TGTGCCACCAGCAGTGCCCTCGGAGGGTCCTCCTACGAGCAGTACTTC